A single sample is the source of the 11 T cell receptor beta chains below, sequenced in a study of low-dose radiotherapy and immunotherapy resistance in tumors. Primers used for first-strand cDNA, a TRAV- and TRBV-specific set, covered both alpha and beta chains. It was with a constant-region primer and a V-primer adapter that TCRs were amplified over roughly 19 PCR cycles. One entry per CDR3 protein results from TCRdb running MiXCR on the reads. The sample includes more than 50,000 distinct CDR3 sequences, 20% to 25% seen only once; the top ten take 5.7%. Indicated time point: before trial treatment. The specimen comprised PBMCs, sampled before treatment. The receptor set was obtained from a male donor with prostate cancer.

This rearrangement joins TRBV15 to TRBJ2-5; maybe TRBD1 (5 bases). The CDR3 has 13 amino acids. The V end was cut by 3 bases, the J end by 4 bases, with 9 bases between. In germline, CDR1 is LNHNV, CDR2 YYDKDF (reference sequence). The CDR3 nucleotides are TGTGCCACCAGCAGGGGGCCGGGAGAGACCCAGTACTTC. Its translation: CATSRGPGETQYF.

Note on this clonotype: A far larger clone is a single base away, which makes a read error likely. The chain recombines TRBV6-8 with TRBJ2-5; D gene unclear. The CDR3 has 12 amino acids. Trimming took off 6 bases at V and 7 bases at J, with 12 bases between the two ends. The germline CDR1 and CDR2 sequences are MNHGY and SAAAGT. The CDR3 sequence: CASRTDLGTQYF. CDR3 nucleotide sequence: TGTGCCAGCAGGACCGACCTGGGGACCCAGTACTTC.

Many counts were recorded for this clonotype. The chain uses TRBV20-1 and TRBJ1-2; the D gene is possibly TRBD1 (5 bases). Looked up from germline, CDR1 is DFQATT and CDR2 is SNEGSKA (reference sequence). V was shortened by 5 bases and J by 8 bases, with 18 bases between the two germline ends. The CDR3 is 13 residues long. CDR3 sequence (DNA): TGCAGTGCTCCCATCGCAGGGCTCTACGGCTACACCTTC. It yields the protein CSAPIAGLYGYTF.

This clonotype has a count of ten or more. The chain carries TRBV7-2 and TRBJ2-7; D is uncertain. The V gene's germline CDR1 is SGHTA and CDR2 FQGNSA. Trimming shortened V by 1 base and J by 3 bases, and 16 bases separated the two germline ends. This CDR3 has 16 amino acids. This CDR3 is CASSLVVGLPSYEQYF. CDR3 bases: TGTGCCAGCAGCTTAGTGGTCGGGCTGCCCAGCTACGAGCAGTACTTC. The variable domain in full, with the rest retrieved from reference TRBV7-2 and TRBJ2-7, is GAGVSQSPSNKVTEKGKDVELRCDPISGHTALYWYRQSLGQGLEFLIYFQGNSAPDKSGLPSDRFSAERTGGSVSTLTIQRTQQEDSAVYLCASSLVVGLPSYEQYFGPGTRLTVT.

The chain links TRBV5-1 to TRBJ1-1; maybe TRBD1 (5 bases). The length of the CDR3 is 14 residues. The ends were cut back, 4 bases at V and 4 bases at J, with 14 bases in the middle. The germline CDR1 and CDR2 sequences are SGHRS and YFSETQ. CDR3 region: CASSPRGGITEAFF. The CDR3 coding sequence is TGCGCCAGCAGCCCCCGTGGGGGGATCACTGAAGCTTTCTTT.

This clonotype has a count of ten or more. The J gene is TRBJ2-1, the V gene TRBV5-1, with a weak D call TRBD2 (5 bases). In germline, CDR1 is SGHRS, CDR2 YFSETQ. The CDR3 has 12 amino acids. Trimming shortened V by 0 bases and J by 9 bases, and 7 bases separated the two germline ends. Here the CDR3 DNA reads TGCGCCAGCAGCTTGGTGGGGAGTGAGCAGTTCTTC. Encoded protein: CASSLVGSEQFF.

The chain is built from TRBV29-1 and TRBJ2-7, with TRBD1 as a possible D gene (5 bases). Germline CDR1 and CDR2: SQVTM and ANQGSEA. V was trimmed by 6 bases and J by 4 bases, leaving 16 bases between them. The CDR3 sequence is 13 residues long. CDR3 amino acids: CSVLGRVGYEQYF. CDR3 DNA sequence: TGCAGCGTCCTCGGCAGGGTGGGATACGAGCAGTACTTC.

This clonotype showed up just a few times. J is TRBJ2-1 and V is TRBV27; 13 nucleotides match TRBD2. Losses at the gene ends were 7 bases for V and 0 bases for J; bases not matched to a gene: 12. Germline CDR1 and CDR2: MNHEY and SMNVEV (reference sequence). There are 19 residues in the CDR3. CDR3 residues: CASKPFGLAGEPSYNEQFF. The DNA of the CDR3 is TGTGCCAGCAAACCCTTTGGACTAGCGGGAGAACCCTCCTACAATGAGCAGTTCTTC.

In its sample, this clonotype was seen many times. J is TRBJ1-5 and V is TRBV20-1; no firm D call. V was clipped by 6 bases and J by 4 bases, with 7 bases between them. Germline CDR1 reads DFQATT; CDR2 reads SNEGSKA (reference sequence). This CDR3 is 11 amino acids long. The CDR3 protein is CSAKGNQPQHF. The DNA of the CDR3 is TGCAGTGCGAAGGGTAATCAGCCCCAGCATTTT.

The chain has TRBV28 and TRBJ2-2, with D possibly being TRBD1 (6 bases). This CDR3 has 14 residues. The V gene lost 5 bases and the J gene lost 4 bases, with 11 bases spanning the gap. Germline V gene sequence: CDR1 MDHEN, CDR2 SYDVKM. The CDR3 DNA sequence: TGTGCCAGCAGTCCCGACAGGTTCACCGGGGAGCTGTTTTTT. Protein product: CASSPDRFTGELFF.

This clonotype has a count of ten or more. Here the CDR3 DNA reads TGTGCCAGCAGCCAAATGCACAGGGACACTGAAGCTTTCTTT. Its translation is CASSQMHRDTEAFF. The gene calls are TRBV5-6 and TRBJ1-1, with D possibly matching TRBD1 (6 bases). Germline values: CDR1 SGHDT, CDR2 YYEEEE. Trimming took 4 bases from V and 3 from J, leaving 13 bases between them. This CDR3 has 14 residues.